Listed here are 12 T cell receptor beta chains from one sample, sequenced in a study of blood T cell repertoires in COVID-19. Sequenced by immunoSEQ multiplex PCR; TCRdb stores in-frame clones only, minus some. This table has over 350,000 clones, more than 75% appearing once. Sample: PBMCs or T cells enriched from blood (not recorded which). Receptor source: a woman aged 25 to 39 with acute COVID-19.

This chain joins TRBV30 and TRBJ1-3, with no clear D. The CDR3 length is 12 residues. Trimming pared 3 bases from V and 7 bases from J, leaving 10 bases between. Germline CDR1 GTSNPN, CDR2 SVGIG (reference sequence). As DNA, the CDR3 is TGTGCCTGGAGCACCCCCGGGAACACCATATATTTT. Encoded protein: CAWSTPGNTIYF.

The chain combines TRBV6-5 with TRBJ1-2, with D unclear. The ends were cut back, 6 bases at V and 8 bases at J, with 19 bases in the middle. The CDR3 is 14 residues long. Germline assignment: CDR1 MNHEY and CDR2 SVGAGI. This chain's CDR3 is CASSTTASGGGYTF. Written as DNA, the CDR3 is TGTGCCAGCAGCACCACCGCTTCTGGAGGGGGCTACACCTTC.

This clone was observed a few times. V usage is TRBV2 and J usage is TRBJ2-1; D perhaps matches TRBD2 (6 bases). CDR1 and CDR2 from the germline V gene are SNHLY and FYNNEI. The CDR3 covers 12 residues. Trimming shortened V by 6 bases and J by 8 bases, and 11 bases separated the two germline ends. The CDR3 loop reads CASRPGGDEQFF. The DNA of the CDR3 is TGTGCCAGCAGGCCAGGCGGGGATGAGCAGTTCTTC.

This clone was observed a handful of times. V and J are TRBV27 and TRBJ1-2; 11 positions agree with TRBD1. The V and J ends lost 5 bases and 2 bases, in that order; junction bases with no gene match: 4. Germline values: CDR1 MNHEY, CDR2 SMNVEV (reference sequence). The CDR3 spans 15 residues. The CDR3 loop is CASSQRDRGNYGYTF. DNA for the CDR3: TGTGCCAGCAGTCAAAGGGACAGGGGGAACTATGGCTACACCTTC.

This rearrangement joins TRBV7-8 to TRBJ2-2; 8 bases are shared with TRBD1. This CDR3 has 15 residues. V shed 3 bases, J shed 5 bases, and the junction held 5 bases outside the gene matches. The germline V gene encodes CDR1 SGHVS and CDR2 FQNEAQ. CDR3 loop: CASSFRTGRTGELFF. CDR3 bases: TGTGCCAGCAGCTTCCGGACAGGGCGGACCGGGGAGCTGTTTTTT.

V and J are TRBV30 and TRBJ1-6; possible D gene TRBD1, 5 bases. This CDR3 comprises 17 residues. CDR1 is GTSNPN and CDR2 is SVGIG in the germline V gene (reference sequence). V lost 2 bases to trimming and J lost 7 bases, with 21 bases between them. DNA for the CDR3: TGTGCCTGGAGTCTGGTTACGGGCCCTGGGGGGAATTCACCCCTCCACTTT. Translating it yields CAWSLVTGPGGNSPLHF.

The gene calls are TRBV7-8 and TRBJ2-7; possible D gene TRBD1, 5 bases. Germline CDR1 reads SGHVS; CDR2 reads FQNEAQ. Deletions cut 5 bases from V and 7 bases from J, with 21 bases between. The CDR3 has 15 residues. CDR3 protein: CASSNYGAFGWEQYF. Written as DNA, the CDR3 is TGTGCCAGCAGCAACTATGGGGCTTTTGGCTGGGAGCAGTACTTC.

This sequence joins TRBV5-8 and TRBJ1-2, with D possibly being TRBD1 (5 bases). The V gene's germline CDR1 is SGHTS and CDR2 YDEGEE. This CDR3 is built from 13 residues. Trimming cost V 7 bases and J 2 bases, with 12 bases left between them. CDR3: CASGARKNYGYTF. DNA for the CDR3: TGTGCCAGCGGGGCGAGGAAGAACTATGGCTACACCTTC.

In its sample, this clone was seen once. The CDR3 sequence is CASSHRTTPSYEQYF. CDR3 coding DNA: TGCGCCAGCAGCCACCGGACTACCCCTTCCTACGAGCAGTACTTC. The gene calls are TRBV4-1 and TRBJ2-7, with D possibly matching TRBD2 (6 bases). Germline lookup yields CDR1 MGHRA and CDR2 YSYEKL. The CDR3 is made up of 15 amino acids. V gave up 3 bases and J gave up 1 base, with 13 bases separating them.

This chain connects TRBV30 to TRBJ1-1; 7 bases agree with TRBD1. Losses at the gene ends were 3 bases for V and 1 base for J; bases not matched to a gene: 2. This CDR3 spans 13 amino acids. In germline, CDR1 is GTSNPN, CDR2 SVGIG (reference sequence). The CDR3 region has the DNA TGTGCCTGGAGGGGACAGAAGAACACTGAAGCTTTCTTT. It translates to CAWRGQKNTEAFF.

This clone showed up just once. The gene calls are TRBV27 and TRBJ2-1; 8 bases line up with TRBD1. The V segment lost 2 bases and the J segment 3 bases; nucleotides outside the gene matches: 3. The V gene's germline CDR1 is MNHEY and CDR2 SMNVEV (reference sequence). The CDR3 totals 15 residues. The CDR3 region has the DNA TGTGCCAGCAGTTTAGCAGGGGGCATCTACAATGAGCAGTTCTTC. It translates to CASSLAGGIYNEQFF.

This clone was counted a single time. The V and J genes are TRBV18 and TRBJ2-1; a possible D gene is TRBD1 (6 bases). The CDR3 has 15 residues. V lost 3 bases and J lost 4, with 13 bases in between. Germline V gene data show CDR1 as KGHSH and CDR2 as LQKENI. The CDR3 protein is CASSPGSGVYNEQFF. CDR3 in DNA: TGTGCCAGCTCACCGGGGTCAGGGGTTTACAATGAGCAGTTCTTC.